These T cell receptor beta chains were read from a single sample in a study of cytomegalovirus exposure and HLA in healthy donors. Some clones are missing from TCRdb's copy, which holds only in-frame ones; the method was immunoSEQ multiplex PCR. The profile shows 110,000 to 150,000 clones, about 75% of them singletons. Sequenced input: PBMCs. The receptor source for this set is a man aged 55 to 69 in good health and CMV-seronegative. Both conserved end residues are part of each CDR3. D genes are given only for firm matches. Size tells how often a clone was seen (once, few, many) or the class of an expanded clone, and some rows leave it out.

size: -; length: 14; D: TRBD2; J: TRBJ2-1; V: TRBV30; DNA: TGTGCCTGGAGAAGGACTAGCGGGAGTGGTGAGCAGTTCTTC; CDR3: CAWRRTSGSGEQFF
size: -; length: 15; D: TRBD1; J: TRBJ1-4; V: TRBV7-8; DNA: TGTGCCAGCAGCCTGACGACAGGGGCTAATGAAAAACTGTTTTTT; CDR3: CASSLTTGANEKLFF
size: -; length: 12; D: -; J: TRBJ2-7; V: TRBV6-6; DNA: TGTGCCAGCAGTTACTGGGGCTCCGAGCAGTACTTC; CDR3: CASSYWGSEQYF
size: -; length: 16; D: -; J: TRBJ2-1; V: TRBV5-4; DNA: TGTGCCAGCAGCTTGGTGGGGGCGACTCGGGCGAATGAGCAGTTCTTC; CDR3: CASSLVGATRANEQFF
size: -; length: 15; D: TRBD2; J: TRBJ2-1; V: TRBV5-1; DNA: TGCGCCAGCAGCGGATCATTAGCGGGGTACAATGAGCAGTTCTTC; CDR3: CASSGSLAGYNEQFF
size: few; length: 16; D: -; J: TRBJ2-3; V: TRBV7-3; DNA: TGTGCCAGCAGCTTAGGACCAGGTGGGGCCACAGATACGCAGTATTTT; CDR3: CASSLGPGGATDTQYF
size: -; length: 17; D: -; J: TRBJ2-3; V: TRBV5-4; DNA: TGTGCCAGCAGCCCCGCCGAGGGGGGGCCACTGACAGATACGCAGTATTTT; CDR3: CASSPAEGGPLTDTQYF
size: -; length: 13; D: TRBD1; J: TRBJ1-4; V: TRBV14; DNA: TGTGCCAGCAGCCAAGTGACAGGGGAAAAACTGTTTTTT; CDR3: CASSQVTGEKLFF
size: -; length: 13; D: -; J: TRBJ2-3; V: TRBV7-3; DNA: TGTGCCAGCAGCTTTGTCCCCCGTGATACGCAGTATTTT; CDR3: CASSFVPRDTQYF
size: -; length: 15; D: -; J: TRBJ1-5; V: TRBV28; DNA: TGTGCCAGCATTCACGGAGGGGTAGGGAATCAGCCCCAGCATTTT; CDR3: CASIHGGVGNQPQHF
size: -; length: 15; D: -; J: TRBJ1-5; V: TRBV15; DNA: TGTGCCACCAGCCCTCATGGAGATAGCAATCAGCCCCAGCATTTT; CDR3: CATSPHGDSNQPQHF
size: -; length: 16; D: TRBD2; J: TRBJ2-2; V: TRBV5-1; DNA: TGCGCCAGCAGCTTAGGACTAGCGGACGGCACCGGGGAGCTGTTTTTT; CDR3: CASSLGLADGTGELFF
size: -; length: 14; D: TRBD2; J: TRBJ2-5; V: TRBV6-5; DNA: TGTGCCACAGCGGGACTAGCGGGAGGAGAGACCCAGTACTTC; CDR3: CATAGLAGGETQYF
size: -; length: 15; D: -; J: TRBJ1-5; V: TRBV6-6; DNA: TGTGCCAGCAGTGCACCGGGACTAAGCAATCAGCCCCAGCATTTT; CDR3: CASSAPGLSNQPQHF
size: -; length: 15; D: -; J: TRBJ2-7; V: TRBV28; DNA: TGTGCCAGCAGTCGTCGACTAAGCGGGCTCTACGAGCAGTACTTC; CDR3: CASSRRLSGLYEQYF
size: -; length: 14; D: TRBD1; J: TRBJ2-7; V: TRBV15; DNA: TGTGCCACCAGCCCCATGGGACAGGGATACGAGCAGTACTTC; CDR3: CATSPMGQGYEQYF
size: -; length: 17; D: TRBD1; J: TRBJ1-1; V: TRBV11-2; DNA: TGTGCCAGCAGCCCCCGAAGGACAGGGGGCTGGATGTCTGAAGCTTTCTTT; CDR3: CASSPRRTGGWMSEAFF
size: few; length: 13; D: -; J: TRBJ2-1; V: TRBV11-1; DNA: TGTGCCAGCAGCTTAGAGAGGCAGAGTGAGCAGTTCTTC; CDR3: CASSLERQSEQFF
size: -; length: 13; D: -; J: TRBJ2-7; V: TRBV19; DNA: TGTGCCAGTAGTATAGACAGGACCTACGAGCAGTACTTC; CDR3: CASSIDRTYEQYF
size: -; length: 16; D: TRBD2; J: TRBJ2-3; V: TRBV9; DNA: TGTGCCAGCAGGGAGACTAGCGGGAGTGGGACAGATACGCAGTATTTT; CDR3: CASRETSGSGTDTQYF
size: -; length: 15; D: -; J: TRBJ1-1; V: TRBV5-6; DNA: TGTGCCAGCAGCTTTCTTGAGGGCTCGAACACTGAAGCTTTCTTT; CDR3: CASSFLEGSNTEAFF
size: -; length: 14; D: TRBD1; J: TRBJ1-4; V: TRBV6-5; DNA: TGTGCCAGCAGTAAACAGGGGTGGGGTGAAAAACTGTTTTTT; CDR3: CASSKQGWGEKLFF
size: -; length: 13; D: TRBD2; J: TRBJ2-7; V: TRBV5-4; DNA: TGTGCCAGCAGCCCCGGGACTAGATACGAGCAGTACTTC; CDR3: CASSPGTRYEQYF
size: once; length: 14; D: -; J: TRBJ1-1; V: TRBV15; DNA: TGTGCCACCAGCAGAGATCTGAGGGACACTGAAGCTTTCTTT; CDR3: CATSRDLRDTEAFF
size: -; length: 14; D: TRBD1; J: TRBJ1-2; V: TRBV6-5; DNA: TGTGCCAGCAGTTACGAGGGACAGGCCTATGGCTACACCTTC; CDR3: CASSYEGQAYGYTF
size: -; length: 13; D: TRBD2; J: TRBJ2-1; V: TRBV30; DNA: TGTGCCTGGAGTGGACTAGCGGACAATGAGCAGTTCTTC; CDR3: CAWSGLADNEQFF
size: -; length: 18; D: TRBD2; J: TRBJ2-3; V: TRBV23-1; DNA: TGCGCCAGCAGTCAATCTCACCAGCGGGAGTCTAGGACAGATACGCAGTATTTT; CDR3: CASSQSHQRESRTDTQYF
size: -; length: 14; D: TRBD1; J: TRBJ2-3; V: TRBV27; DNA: TGTGCCAGCAGTAGACAGGGGAACGGGGATACGCAGTATTTT; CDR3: CASSRQGNGDTQYF
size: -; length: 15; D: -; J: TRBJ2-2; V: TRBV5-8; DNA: TGTGCCAGCCCCGCTCGGGGTCCGAACACCGGGGAGCTGTTTTTT; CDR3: CASPARGPNTGELFF
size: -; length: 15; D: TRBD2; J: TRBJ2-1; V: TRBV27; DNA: TGTGCCAGCAGGTTTCGGACTAGCGGTTTGATGGGGTTGTTCTTC; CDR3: CASRFRTSGLMGLFF
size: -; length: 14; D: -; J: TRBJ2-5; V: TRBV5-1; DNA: TGCGCCAGCAGCTTGTCTAACGGTCAAGAGACCCAGTACTTC; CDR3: CASSLSNGQETQYF
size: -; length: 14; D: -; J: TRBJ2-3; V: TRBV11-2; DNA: TGTGCCAGCAGGCTCCAGGGTGGCACAGATACGCAGTATTTT; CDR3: CASRLQGGTDTQYF
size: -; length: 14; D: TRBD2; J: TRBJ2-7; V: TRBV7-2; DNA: TGTGCCAGCAGCTCTCGGACTAGCGGTGGCGAGCAGTACTTC; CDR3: CASSSRTSGGEQYF
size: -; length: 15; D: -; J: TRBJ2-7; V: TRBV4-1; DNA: TGCGCCAGCAGCCAAGGGAGGGGAGGTTCCTACGAGCAGTACTTC; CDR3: CASSQGRGGSYEQYF
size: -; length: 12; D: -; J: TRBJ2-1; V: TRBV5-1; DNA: TGCGCCAGCAGCTTGGAAGAGGATGAGCAGTTCTTC; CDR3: CASSLEEDEQFF
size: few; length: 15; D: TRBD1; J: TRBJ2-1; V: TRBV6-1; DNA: TGTGCCAGCAGTGAAGGGACAGGGGCTATCAATGAGCAGTTCTTC; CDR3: CASSEGTGAINEQFF
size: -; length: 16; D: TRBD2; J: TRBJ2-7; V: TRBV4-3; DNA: TGCGCCAGCAGCCAAGATAGTAGGGCGGGGGGCGGCGAGCAGTACTTC; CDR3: CASSQDSRAGGGEQYF
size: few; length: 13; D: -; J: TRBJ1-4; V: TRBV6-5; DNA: TGTGCCAGCAGCATGGACAGTAATGAAAAACTGTTTTTT; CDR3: CASSMDSNEKLFF
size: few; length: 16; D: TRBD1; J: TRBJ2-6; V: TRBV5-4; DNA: TGTGCCAGCAGCTTCCAGGGGGCGGTTGGGGCCAACGTCCTGACTTTC; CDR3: CASSFQGAVGANVLTF
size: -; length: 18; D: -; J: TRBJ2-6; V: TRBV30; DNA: TGTGCCTGGACCAGAAGGGCCACCGGGGGCTCTGGGGCCAACGTCCTGACTTTC; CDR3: CAWTRRATGGSGANVLTF
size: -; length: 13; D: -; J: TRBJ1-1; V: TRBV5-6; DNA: TGTGCCAGCAGCCCGGGAGCTAACACTGAAGCTTTCTTT; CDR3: CASSPGANTEAFF